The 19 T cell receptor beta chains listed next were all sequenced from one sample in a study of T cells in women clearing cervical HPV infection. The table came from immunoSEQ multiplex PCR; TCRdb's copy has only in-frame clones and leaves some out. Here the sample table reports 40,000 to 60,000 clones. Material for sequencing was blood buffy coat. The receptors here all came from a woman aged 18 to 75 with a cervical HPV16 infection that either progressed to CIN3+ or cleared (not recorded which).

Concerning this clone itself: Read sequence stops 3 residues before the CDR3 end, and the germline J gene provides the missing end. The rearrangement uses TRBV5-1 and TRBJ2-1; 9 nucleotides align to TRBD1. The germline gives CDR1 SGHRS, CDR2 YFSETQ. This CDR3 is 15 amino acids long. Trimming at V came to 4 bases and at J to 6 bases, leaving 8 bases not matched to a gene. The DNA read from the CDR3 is TGCGCCAGCAGCCCGCAGGGACAGGGTGGCAATGAG. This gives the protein CASSPQGQGGNE. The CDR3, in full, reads CASSPQGQGGNEQFF. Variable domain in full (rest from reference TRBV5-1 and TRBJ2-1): KAGVTQTPRYLIKTRGQQVTLSCSPISGHRSVSWYQQTPGQGLQFLFEYFSETQRNKGNFPGRFSGRQFSNSRSEMNVSTLELGDSALYLCASSPQGQGGNEQFFGPGTRLTVL.

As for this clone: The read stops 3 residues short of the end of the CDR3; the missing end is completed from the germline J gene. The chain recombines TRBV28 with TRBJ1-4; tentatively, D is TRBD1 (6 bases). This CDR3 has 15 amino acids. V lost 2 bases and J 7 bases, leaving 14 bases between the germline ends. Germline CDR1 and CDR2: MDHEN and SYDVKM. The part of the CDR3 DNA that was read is TGTGCCAGCAGTTTACCCGAGGGGGTAGCTGAAAAA. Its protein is CASSLPEGVAEK. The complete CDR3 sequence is CASSLPEGVAEKLFF. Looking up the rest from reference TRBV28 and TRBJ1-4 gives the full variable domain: DVKVTQSSRYLVKRTGEKVFLECVQDMDHENMFWYRQDPGLGLRLIYFSYDVKMKEKGDIPEGYSVSREKKERFSLILESASTNQTSMYLCASSLPEGVAEKLFFGSGTQLSVL.

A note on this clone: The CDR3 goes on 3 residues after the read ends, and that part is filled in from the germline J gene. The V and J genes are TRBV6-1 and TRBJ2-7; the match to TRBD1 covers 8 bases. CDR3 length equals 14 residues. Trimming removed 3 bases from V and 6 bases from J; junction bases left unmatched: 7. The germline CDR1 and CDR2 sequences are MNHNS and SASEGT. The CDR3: CASSDRGHSGEQYF. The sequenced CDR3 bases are TGTGCCAGCAGTGACAGGGGGCATTCGGGCGAG.

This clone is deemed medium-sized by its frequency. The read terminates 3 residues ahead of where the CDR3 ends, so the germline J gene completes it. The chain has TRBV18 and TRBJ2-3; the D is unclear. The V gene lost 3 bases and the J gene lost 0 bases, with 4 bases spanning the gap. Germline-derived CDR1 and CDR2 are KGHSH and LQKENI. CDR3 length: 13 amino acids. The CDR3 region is CASSPSSTDTQYF. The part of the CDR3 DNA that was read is TGTGCCAGCTCACCCTCTAGCACAGATACG.

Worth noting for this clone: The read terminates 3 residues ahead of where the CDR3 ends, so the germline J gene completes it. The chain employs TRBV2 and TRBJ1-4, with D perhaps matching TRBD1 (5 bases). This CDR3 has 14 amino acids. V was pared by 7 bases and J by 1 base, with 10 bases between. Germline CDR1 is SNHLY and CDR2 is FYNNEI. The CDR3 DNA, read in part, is TGTGCCAGCATCGCGGGGGAAACTAATGAAAAA. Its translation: CASIAGETNEK. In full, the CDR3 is CASIAGETNEKLFF. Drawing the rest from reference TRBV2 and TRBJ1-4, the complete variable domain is EPEVTQTPSHQVTQMGQEVILRCVPISNHLYFYWYRQILGQKVEFLVSFYNNEISEKSEIFDDQFSVERPDGSNFTLKIRSTKLEDSAMYFCASIAGETNEKLFFGSGTQLSVL.

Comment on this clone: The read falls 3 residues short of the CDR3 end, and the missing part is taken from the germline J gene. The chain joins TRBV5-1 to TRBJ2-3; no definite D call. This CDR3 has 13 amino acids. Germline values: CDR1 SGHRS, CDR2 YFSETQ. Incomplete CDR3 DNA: TGCGCCAGCAGCTCGGCAGGCCAAGAGACG. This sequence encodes CASSSAGQET. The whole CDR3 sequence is CASSSAGQETQYF.

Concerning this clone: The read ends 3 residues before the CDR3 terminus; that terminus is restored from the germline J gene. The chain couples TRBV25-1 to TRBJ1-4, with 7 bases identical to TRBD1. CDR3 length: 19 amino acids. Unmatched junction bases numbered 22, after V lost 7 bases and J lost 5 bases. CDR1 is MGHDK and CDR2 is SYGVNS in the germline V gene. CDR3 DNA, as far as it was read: TGTGCCAGCACCCCCCGCCTCCCGAGTACCGACAGGGACAATGAAAAA. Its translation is CASTPRLPSTDRDNEK. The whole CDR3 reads CASTPRLPSTDRDNEKLFF.

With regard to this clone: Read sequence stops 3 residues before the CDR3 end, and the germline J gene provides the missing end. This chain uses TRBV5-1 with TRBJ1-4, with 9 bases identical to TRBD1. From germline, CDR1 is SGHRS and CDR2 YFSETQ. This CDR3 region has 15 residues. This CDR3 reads CASSLLQGAASPLFF. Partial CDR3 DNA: TGCGCCAGCAGCTTGTTACAGGGGGCGGCTTCACCA. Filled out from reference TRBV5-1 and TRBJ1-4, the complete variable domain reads KAGVTQTPRYLIKTRGQQVTLSCSPISGHRSVSWYQQTPGQGLQFLFEYFSETQRNKGNFPGRFSGRQFSNSRSEMNVSTLELGDSALYLCASSLLQGAASPLFFGSGTQLSVL.

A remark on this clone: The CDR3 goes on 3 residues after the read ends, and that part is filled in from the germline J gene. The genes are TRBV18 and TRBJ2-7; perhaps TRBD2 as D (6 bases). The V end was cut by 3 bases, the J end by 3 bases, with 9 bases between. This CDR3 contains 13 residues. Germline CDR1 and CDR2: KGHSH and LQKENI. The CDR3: CASSPGGGYEQYF. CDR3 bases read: TGTGCCAGCTCACCCGGGGGAGGCTACGAG.

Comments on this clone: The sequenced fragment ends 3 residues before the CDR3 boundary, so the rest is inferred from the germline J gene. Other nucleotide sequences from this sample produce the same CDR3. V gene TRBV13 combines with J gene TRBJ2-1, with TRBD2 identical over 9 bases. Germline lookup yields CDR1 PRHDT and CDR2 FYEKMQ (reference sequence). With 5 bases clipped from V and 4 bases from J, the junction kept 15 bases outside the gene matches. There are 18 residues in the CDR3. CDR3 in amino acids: CASSPPPTPGLAYNEQFF. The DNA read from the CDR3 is TGTGCCAGCAGCCCCCCCCCAACACCGGGACTAGCTTACAATGAG. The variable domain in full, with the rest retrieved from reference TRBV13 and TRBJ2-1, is AAGVIQSPRHLIKEKRETATLKCYPIPRHDTVYWYQQGPGQDPQFLISFYEKMQSDKGSIPDRFSAQQFSDYHSELNMSSLELGDSALYFCASSPPPTPGLAYNEQFFGPGTRLTVL.

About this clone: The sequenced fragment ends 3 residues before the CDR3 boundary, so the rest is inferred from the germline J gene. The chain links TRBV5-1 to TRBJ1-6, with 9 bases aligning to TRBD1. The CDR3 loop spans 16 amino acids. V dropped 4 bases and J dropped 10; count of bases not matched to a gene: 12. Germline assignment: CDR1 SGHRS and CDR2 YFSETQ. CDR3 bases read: TGCGCCAGCAGCCAATCCCCCGGGACAGGGTTATCACCC. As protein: CASSQSPGTGLSP. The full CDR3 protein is CASSQSPGTGLSPLHF.

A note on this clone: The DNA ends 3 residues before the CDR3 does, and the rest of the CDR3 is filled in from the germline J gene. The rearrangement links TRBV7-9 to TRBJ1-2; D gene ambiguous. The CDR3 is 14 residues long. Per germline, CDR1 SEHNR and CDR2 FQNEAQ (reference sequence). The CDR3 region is CASSPRTSTDTYTF. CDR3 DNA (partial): TGTGCCAGCAGCCCAAGGACTAGCACAGATACC.

The sequenced CDR3 bases are TGTGCCAGCAGCTTCGGGGCGGGGCTAGACAATGAG. Translation gives CASSFGAGLDNE. The whole CDR3 protein reads CASSFGAGLDNEQFF. The V and J genes are TRBV5-6 and TRBJ2-1; D is possibly TRBD2 (6 bases). The read ends 3 residues early relative to the CDR3; the germline J gene fills the gap. Per germline, CDR1 SGHDT and CDR2 YYEEEE. Trimming cost V 2 bases and J 5 bases, with 14 bases left between them. This CDR3 region has 15 residues.

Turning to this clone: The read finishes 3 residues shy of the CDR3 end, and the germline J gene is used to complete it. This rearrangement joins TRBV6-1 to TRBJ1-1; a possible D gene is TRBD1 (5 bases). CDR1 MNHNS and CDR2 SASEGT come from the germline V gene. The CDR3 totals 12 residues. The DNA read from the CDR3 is TGTGCCAGCAGTGAGGGGGGTATTAGA. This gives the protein CASSEGGIR. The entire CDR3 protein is CASSEGGIRAFF.

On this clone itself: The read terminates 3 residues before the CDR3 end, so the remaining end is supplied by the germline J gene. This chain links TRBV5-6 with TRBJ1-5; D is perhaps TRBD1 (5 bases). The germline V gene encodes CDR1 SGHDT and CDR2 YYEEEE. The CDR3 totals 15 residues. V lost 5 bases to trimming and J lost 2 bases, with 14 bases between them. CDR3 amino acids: CASRLGHSGNQPQHF. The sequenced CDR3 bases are TGTGCCAGCAGGCTGGGGCATTCGGGCAATCAGCCC. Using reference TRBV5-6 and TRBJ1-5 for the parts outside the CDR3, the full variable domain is DAGVTQSPTHLIKTRGQQVTLRCSPKSGHDTVSWYQQALGQGPQFIFQYYEEEERQRGNFPDRFSGHQFPNYSSELNVNALLLGDSALYLCASRLGHSGNQPQHFGDGTRLSIL.

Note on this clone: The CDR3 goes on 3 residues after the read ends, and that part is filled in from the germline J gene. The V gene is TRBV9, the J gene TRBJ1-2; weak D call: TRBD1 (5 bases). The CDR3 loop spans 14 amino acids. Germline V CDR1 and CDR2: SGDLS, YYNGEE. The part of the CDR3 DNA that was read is TGTGCCAGCAGCGTAGAGCCGGGAGGGGAGGGC. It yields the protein CASSVEPGGEG. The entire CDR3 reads CASSVEPGGEGYTF. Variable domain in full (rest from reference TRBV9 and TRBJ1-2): DSGVTQTPKHLITATGQRVTLRCSPRSGDLSVYWYQQSLDQGLQFLIQYYNGEERAKGNILERFSAQQFPDLHSELNLSSLELGDSALYFCASSVEPGGEGYTFGSGTRLTVV.

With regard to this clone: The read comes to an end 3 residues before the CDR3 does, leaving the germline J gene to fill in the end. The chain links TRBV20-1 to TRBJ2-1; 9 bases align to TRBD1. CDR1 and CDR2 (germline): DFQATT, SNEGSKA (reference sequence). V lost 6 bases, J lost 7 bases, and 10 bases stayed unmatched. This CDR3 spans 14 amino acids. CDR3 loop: CSAIRTGEWNEQFF. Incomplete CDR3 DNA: TGCAGTGCAATAAGGACAGGGGAGTGGAATGAG.

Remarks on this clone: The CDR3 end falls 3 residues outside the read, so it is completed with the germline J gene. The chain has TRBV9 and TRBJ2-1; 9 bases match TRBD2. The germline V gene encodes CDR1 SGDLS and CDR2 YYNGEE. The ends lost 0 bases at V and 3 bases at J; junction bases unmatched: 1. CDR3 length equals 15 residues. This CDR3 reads CASSVVSGGYNEQFF. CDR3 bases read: TGTGCCAGCAGCGTAGTTAGCGGGGGCTACAATGAG.

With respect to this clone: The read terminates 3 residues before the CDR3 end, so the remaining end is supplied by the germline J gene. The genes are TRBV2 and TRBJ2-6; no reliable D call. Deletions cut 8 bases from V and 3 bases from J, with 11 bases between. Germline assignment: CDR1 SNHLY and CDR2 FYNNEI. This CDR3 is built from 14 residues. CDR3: CASAVPGGANVLTF. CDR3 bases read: TGTGCCAGCGCCGTCCCGGGTGGGGCCAACGTC.